This is a list of T cell receptor beta chains from one sample in a study of OX40 agonist ivuxolimab in advanced cancers. Profiled with immunoSEQ multiplex PCR; TCRdb holds only in-frame clones, not every one. The repertoire includes tens of thousands of clones, 82% of them detected once, and about 3.7% sits in the top ten. Sequenced material: CD4+ or CD8+ T cells sorted from blood, taken in a trial of the OX40 agonist ivuxolimab. The receptors derive from an adult with an advanced solid tumor such as melanoma, head and neck, liver or kidney cancer. The CDR3 runs from the conserved cysteine through the conserved F or W. The order of the fields is D gene, J gene, clone size, V gene, CDR3 DNA, CDR3 protein. D genes are given only for firm matches. The size entry is marked missing in some rows and otherwise reads once, few, many or a size class.

>TRBD1|TRBJ2-7|.|TRBV5-4
TGTGCCAGCAGCTCTCCGGGACAGGGCTACGAGCAGTACTTC
CASSSPGQGYEQYF
>.|TRBJ2-2|.|TRBV5-6
TGTGCCAGCAAGTTCGGTACGAACACCGGGGAGCTGTTTTTT
CASKFGTNTGELFF
>.|TRBJ1-4|.|TRBV28
TGTGCCAGCAGGGCCGACAGTATCCGGAAACTGTTTTTT
CASRADSIRKLFF
>TRBD1|TRBJ2-2|.|TRBV11-3
TGTGCCAGCAGCGTCGGGACAGGGGGGGCCGGGGAGCTGTTTTTT
CASSVGTGGAGELFF
>.|TRBJ1-1|.|TRBV12-5
TGTGCTAGTGGTTTGGGACAGGACACCAAGCTGGCTTTCTTT
CASGLGQDTKLAFF
>TRBD1|TRBJ1-2|.|TRBV7-9
TGTGCCAGCAGCTCTACAGGGGATAGTCGCTATGGCTACACCTTC
CASSSTGDSRYGYTF
>TRBD1|TRBJ2-7|.|TRBV29-1
TGCAGCGTGACTGGACAGGGTTACGAGCAGTACTTC
CSVTGQGYEQYF
>.|TRBJ2-1|once|TRBV7-2
TGTGCCAGCAGCTTGGACTGGGGCGATGAGCAGTTCTTC
CASSLDWGDEQFF
>TRBD1|TRBJ1-3|once|TRBV6-6
TGTGCCAGCAGATCCTGGACAGGGGGTGGAAACACCATATATTTT
CASRSWTGGGNTIYF
>TRBD1|TRBJ1-4|.|TRBV19
TGTGCCAGCCGACCCACCGACAGGGCGGAAAAACTGTTTTTT
CASRPTDRAEKLFF
>.|TRBJ1-1|.|TRBV6-5
TGTGCCAGCAGTTACTCGAAGGTGAGCACTGAAGCTTTCTTT
CASSYSKVSTEAFF
>TRBD2|TRBJ2-1|.|TRBV10-2
TGCGCCAGCAAGGGGGGGACTAGCTTCCTTTTATCCTACAATGAGCAGTTCTTC
CASKGGTSFLLSYNEQFF
>TRBD2|TRBJ2-1|once|TRBV9
TGTGCCAGCAGCGAGGGGACTAGCAGCAATGAGCAGTTCTTC
CASSEGTSSNEQFF
>.|TRBJ1-6|.|TRBV6-5
TGTGCCAGCAGTTACTCGACAGACTTGGGGCCCCTCCACTTT
CASSYSTDLGPLHF
>.|TRBJ2-7|.|TRBV7-2
TGTGCCAGCAGCCGAACGCGGGACTACGAGCAGTACTTC
CASSRTRDYEQYF
>.|TRBJ1-1|.|TRBV7-3
TGTGCCAGCAGCTACCGCACGACAGGCCCGAACACTGAAGCTTTCTTT
CASSYRTTGPNTEAFF
>.|TRBJ1-1|.|TRBV5-1
TGCGCCAGCAGCTTGGCAACTGGTGAAGCTTTCTTT
CASSLATGEAFF
>TRBD1|TRBJ1-1|.|TRBV7-2
TGTGCCAGCAGCCTCCAGGGGGCGAACACTGAAGCTTTCTTT
CASSLQGANTEAFF
>.|TRBJ1-1|.|TRBV19
TGTGCCAGTAGTATCCCCGCAGGGACTGAAGCTTTCTTT
CASSIPAGTEAFF
>TRBD1|TRBJ2-7|.|TRBV5-4
TGTGCCAGCAGCTTTAGGGACAGCTACGAGCAGTACTTC
CASSFRDSYEQYF
>.|TRBJ1-2|.|TRBV9
TGTGCCAGCAGCGTAGGGGGCAGATCAGACTATGGCTACACCTTC
CASSVGGRSDYGYTF
>.|TRBJ1-1|once|TRBV7-9
TGTGCCAGCAGCTTGCACGGGAGCACTGAAGCTTTCTTT
CASSLHGSTEAFF
>TRBD1|TRBJ2-6|.|TRBV6-6
TGTGCCAGCAGAAGGGACAGTTCTGGGGCCAACGTCCTGACTTTC
CASRRDSSGANVLTF
>TRBD1|TRBJ1-2|.|TRBV6-6
TGTGCCAGCAGTTACTATACAGGGGACTATGGCTACACCTTC
CASSYYTGDYGYTF
>.|TRBJ2-5|.|TRBV30
TGTGCCTGGACCCGGGACTCCGCGTGGGAGACCCAGTACTTC
CAWTRDSAWETQYF
>.|TRBJ2-1|.|TRBV4-3
TGCGCCAGCAGCCGTGGAGTTGTGTCCTACAATGAGCAGTTCTTC
CASSRGVVSYNEQFF